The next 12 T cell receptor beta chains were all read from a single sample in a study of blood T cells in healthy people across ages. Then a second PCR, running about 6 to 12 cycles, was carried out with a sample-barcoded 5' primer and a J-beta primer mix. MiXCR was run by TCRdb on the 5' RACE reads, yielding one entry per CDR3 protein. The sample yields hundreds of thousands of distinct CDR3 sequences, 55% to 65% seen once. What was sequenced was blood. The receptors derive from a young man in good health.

As DNA, the CDR3 is TGTGCCAGCAGCCCGGGACGGATTAATTCACCCCTCCACTTT. It codes for CASSPGRINSPLHF. The chain uses TRBV7-2 and TRBJ1-6; weak D call: TRBD1 (5 bases). From germline, CDR1 is SGHTA and CDR2 FQGNSA. The ends were cut back, 5 bases at V and 6 bases at J, with 11 bases in the middle. This CDR3 contains 14 residues.

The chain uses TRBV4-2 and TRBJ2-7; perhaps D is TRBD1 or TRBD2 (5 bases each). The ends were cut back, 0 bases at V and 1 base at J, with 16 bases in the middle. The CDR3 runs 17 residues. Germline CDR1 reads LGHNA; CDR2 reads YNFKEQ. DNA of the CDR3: TGTGCCAGCAGCCAAGATGGAACGGGACGGAGATCCTACGAGCAGTACTTC. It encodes CASSQDGTGRRSYEQYF.

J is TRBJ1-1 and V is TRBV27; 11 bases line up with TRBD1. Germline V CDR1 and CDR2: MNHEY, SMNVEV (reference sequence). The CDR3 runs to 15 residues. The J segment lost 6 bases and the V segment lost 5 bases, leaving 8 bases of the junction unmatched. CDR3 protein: CASSRTGGGIAEAFF. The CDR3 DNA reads TGTGCCAGCAGTCGGACAGGGGGCGGGATCGCTGAAGCTTTCTTT.

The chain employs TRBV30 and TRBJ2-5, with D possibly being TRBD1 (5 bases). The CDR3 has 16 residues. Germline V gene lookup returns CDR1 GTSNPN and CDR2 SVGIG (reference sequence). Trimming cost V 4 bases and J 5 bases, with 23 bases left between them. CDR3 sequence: CAWTSSGKGRWETQYF. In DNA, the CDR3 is TGTGCCTGGACCTCCTCTGGCAAGGGGCGATGGGAGACCCAGTACTTC.

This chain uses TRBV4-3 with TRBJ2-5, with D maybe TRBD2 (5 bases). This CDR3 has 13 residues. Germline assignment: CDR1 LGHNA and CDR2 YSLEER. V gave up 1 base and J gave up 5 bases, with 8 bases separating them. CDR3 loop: CASSQVGSETQYF. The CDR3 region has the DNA TGCGCCAGCAGCCAAGTTGGGAGTGAGACCCAGTACTTC.

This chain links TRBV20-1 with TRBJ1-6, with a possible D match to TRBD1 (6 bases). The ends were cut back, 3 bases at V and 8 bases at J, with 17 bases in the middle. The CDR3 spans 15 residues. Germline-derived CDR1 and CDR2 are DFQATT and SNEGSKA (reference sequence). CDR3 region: CSASVRGAGDSPLHF. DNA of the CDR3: TGCAGTGCTAGCGTCCGGGGGGCGGGAGATTCACCCCTCCACTTT.

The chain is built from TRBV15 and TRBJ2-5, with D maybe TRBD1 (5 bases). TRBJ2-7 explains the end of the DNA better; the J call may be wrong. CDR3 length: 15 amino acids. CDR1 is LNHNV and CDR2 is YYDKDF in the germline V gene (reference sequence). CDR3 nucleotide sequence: TGTGCCACCAGCAGCTGGGGCAGGAGTTCCTACGAGCAGTACTTC. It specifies CATSSWGRSSYEQYF.

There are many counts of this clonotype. The CDR3 region has the DNA TGTGCCAGCAGCCCCTTTACGATTAGCTCTGGGGCCAACGTCCTGACTTTC. Its protein is CASSPFTISSGANVLTF. The chain uses TRBV7-2 and TRBJ2-6; D gene unclear. The CDR3 is 17 residues long. Trimming left V 5 bases short and J 0 bases short, with 14 bases between. Germline V gene lookup returns CDR1 SGHTA and CDR2 FQGNSA.

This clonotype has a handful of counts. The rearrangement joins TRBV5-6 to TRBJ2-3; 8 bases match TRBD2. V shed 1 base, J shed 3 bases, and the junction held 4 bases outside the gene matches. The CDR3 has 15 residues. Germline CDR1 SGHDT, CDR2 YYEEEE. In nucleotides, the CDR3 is TGTGCCAGCAGCTTGATCAGCGGGGGTACAGATACGCAGTATTTT. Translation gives CASSLISGGTDTQYF. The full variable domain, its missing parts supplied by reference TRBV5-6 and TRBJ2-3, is DAGVTQSPTHLIKTRGQQVTLRCSPKSGHDTVSWYQQALGQGPQFIFQYYEEEERQRGNFPDRFSGHQFPNYSSELNVNALLLGDSALYLCASSLISGGTDTQYFGPGTRLTVL.

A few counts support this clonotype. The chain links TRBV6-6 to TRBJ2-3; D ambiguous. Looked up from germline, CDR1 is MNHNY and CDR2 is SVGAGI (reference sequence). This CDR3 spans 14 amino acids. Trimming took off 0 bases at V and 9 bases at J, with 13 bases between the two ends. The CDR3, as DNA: TGTGCCAGCAGTTACTCCATAGACACCCCGACGCAGTATTTT. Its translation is CASSYSIDTPTQYF.

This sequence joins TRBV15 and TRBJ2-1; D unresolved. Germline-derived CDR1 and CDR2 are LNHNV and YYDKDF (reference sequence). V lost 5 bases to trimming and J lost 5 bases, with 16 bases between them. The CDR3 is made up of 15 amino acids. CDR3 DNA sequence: TGTGCCACCAGCCCTTATAAGTGGAAGGACAATGAGCAGTTCTTC. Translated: CATSPYKWKDNEQFF. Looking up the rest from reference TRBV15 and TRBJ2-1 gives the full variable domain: DAMVIQNPRYQVTQFGKPVTLSCSQTLNHNVMYWYQQKSSQAPKLLFHYYDKDFNNEADTPDNFQSRRPNTSFCFLDIRSPGLGDTAMYLCATSPYKWKDNEQFFGPGTRLTVL.

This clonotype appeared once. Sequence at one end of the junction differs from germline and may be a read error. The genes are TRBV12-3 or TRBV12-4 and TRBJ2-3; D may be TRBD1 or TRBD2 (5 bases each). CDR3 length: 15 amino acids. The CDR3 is CASRTGTFSTDAQYF. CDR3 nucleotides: TGTGCCAGCAGGACCGGGACGTTTAGCACAGATGCGCAGTATTTT.